This TCR beta chain was sequenced during a study of radiation and T cells in renal cell carcinoma (TCRdb year 2020). About the full investigation: Samples were obtained from a clinical trial, in which 15 Gy stereotactic body radiation therapy was delivered to primary renal cell carcinomas and nephrectomy was performed 4 weeks later. Across all 55 or so samples, several million unique CDR3 nucleotide sequences encoding around 2.8 million unique CDR3 amino acid sequences were identified. A total of 53 samples underwent TCR beta sequencing, made up of 25 or so tumors and about 27 peripheral blood samples. The investigation overall reported the following: Because no pretreatment tumor biopsies were available, whether clonotypes were present in the tumor at baseline could not be determined. In blood, the top tumor clonotypes increased from baseline to 2 weeks after radiation and then shrank by 4 weeks, which suggests a temporary expansion of tumor-resident clones. Tracking of blood repertoire dynamics stopped at less than five weeks after treatment, with no follow-up past that point. The single-armed trial design could not address effects of radiation dose or scheduling on the TCR repertoire.

The junction carries 14 bases between V and J, which are trimmed by 1 base and 4 bases respectively. In the germline V gene, CDR1 corresponds to SGDLS and CDR2 to YYNGEE. The CDR3 covers 16 residues, taking in both the cysteine and the phenylalanine. Of the read, only the CDR3 DNA is kept; its 48 bases are in frame from base 1. The immunoSEQ kit was used, according to the manufacturer's recommendations, to generate TCR beta libraries from genomic DNA. Library preparation used a first multiplex PCR with proprietary primers, then a second PCR adding unique barcodes, with bead cleanups after each round. A kit-provided positive control reaction and a negative control reaction were included in every sample batch. The final libraries were assessed on an Agilent 4200 TapeStation D1000 ScreenTape, pooled by volume, and quantified by qPCR. Sequencing ran on an Illumina NextSeq500 with a MidOutput 150-cycle cartridge, using 156 Read1 and 15 Index1 cycles with kit custom primers. The pooled library was loaded at around 1 pM with an approximately 18% PhiX control spike-in. The published analysis was carried out like this. Vendor-processed data were analyzed in R, with a clonotype defined as all T cells sharing the same CDR3 nucleotide sequence. In the clone abundance analyses, frequencies were normalized to the 10,000 most abundant clones in each sample. Public T cell clones, which averaged fewer than five per sample, were excluded before analysis. A difference in abundance of at least 32-fold between compartments was used to define tumor-enriched and baseline blood-enriched clonotypes. A beta-binomial differential abundance model was applied to find clonotypes that expanded or contracted between blood time points. Similarity between tumor and blood repertoires was quantified using the Baroni-Urbani and Buser coefficient, and groups were compared with two-tailed Wilcoxon tests in R. TCRdb took over this immuneACCESS table, retaining in-frame rearrangements with V and J assigned. Such tables are incomplete; in checked studies, under half of the missing clones stem from an unresolved V gene, and the remainder is unexplained. Clonal size and the V and J genes are those of that table, whereas D and trimming came from the DNA. This sample lists 95,000 to 150,000 clones; around 83% were detected once. Around 3% of the sample belongs to the ten largest clones.

The time point label for this specimen denotes: baseline pretreatment blood. The sample's treatment or condition label, decoded: 15 Gy SBRT to primary tumor, nephrectomy 4 weeks later. To track tumor-enriched clonotypes, serial peripheral blood was sampled from radiation-treated patients at baseline and at 2 weeks and 4 weeks after SBRT. Every patient's renal cell carcinoma showed clear cell pathology. The QIAamp DNA Blood Mini Kit (Qiagen) was used to prepare genomic DNA for TCR sequencing. Samples were included in the analyses only if all quality control checks were passed. As regards this clone: This receptor's antigen is unknown. Per-nucleotide qualities are absent, and no much larger clonotype sits a single base away.

The sequence joins TRBV9 to TRBJ2-2; the D gene cannot be resolved reliably. The receptor was derived from a woman aged 60-70 years with renal cell carcinoma. The sequencing used blood, collected from a patient whose treatment included radiotherapy and nephrectomy. The CDR3: CASSVRAVAVTGELFF. The base sequence is TGTGCCAGCAGCGTAAGGGCGGTGGCAGTCACCGGGGAGCTGTTTTTT.